The entry below gives a single TCR beta chain sequence along with its context. Its target is not known. These data are taken from a study of blood T cells in healthy people across ages. Findings and caveats of the study: More naive CD4+ cells and higher diversity were found in long-lived than in aged donors.

A second roughly 6 to 12 cycle PCR used barcoded and J-beta primers. From the 5' RACE reads, TCRdb called clonotypes with MiXCR, one entry per CDR3 protein. The repertoire includes 750,000 to 950,000 distinct CDR3 sequences, almost 30% of them detected once, and about 9.4% sits in the top ten. Per-sample PBMC isolation yielded at least 6.5 million cells. Germline V gene data show CDR1 as SGHTA and CDR2 as FQGNSA. V was pared by 5 bases and J by 7 bases, with 17 bases between. The CDR3 extends over 15 amino acids. This sample also belongs to another study, concerning T cells of mothers and their children. From that second work: With the M1S primer of the second PCR, sample barcodes and 2-4 random nucleotides were added. Per mother, over 10 million TCR beta CDR3 reads were obtained; per child, about 3 million.

The rearrangement links TRBV7-2 to TRBJ1-4, with D uncertain. This sequence was found in a woman between 40 and 55 years old in good health. The sequencing sample was made of blood. Written as DNA, the CDR3 is TGTGCCAGCAGCCCCCAGGTGGCGGCGGCTGAAAAACTGTTTTTT. This codes for CASSPQVAAAEKLFF.